This T cell receptor (beta chain) was sequenced for a study of blood T cell repertoires in COVID-19. Study as a whole: PBMCs, B-cell-depleted T cells, or T cells were the source of the cDNA or gDNA that made up the material.

From germline, CDR1 is MNHEY and CDR2 SVGEGT. This CDR3 region has 16 residues. V dropped 2 bases and J dropped 4 bases, with 16 bases sitting between them. Study processing details: By means of reference gene primer amplification, nucleated cell counts were estimated. Profiled with immunoSEQ multiplex PCR; TCRdb holds only in-frame clones, not every one. V, J and clone size reflect that table, while D and trimming were determined from the DNA. The table records around 100,000 clones, about 80% of them present only once. The sequenced sample was peripheral blood. The TCR comes from a human donor in a cohort sampled during active COVID-19. V is TRBV6-2 or TRBV6-3 and J is TRBJ2-3; D is possibly TRBD2 (5 bases). The CDR3 spells CASSYPSGRGADTQYF. The DNA of the CDR3 is TGTGCCAGCAGTTACCCCAGCGGACGGGGAGCAGATACGCAGTATTTT.